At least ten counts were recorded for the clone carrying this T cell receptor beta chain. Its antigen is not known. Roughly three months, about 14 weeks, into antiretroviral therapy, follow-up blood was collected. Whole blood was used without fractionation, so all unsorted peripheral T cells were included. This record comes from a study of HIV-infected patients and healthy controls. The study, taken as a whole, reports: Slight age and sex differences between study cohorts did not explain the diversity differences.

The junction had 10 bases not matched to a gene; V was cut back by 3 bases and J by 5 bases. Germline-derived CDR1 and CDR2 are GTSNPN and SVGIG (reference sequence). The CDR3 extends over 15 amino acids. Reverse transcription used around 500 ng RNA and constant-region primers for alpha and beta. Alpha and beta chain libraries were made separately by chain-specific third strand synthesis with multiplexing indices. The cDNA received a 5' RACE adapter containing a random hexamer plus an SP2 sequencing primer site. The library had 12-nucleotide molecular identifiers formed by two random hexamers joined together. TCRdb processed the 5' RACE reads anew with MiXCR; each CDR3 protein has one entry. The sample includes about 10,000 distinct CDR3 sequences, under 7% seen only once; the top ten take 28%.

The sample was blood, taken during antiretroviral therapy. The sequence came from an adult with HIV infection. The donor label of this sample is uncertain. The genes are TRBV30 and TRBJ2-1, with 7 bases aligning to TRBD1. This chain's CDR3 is CAWSLNRGINNEQFF. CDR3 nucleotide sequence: TGTGCCTGGAGCTTGAACAGGGGTATTAACAATGAGCAGTTCTTC.